This is a list of T cell receptor beta chains from one sample in a study of identical twins. MiXCR was run by TCRdb on the 5' RACE reads, yielding one entry per CDR3 protein. The profile shows about 210,000 distinct CDR3 sequences, roughly 10% of them singletons. Sequencing was carried out using memory (CD45RO+) T cells sorted from blood. The source of these receptors is a woman younger than 30 in good health. Each CDR3 is given with its conserved first and last residue. D genes are given only for firm matches. For some rows the clone size is stated as once, few or many, or as a class when expanded; others skip it.

D gene	V gene	J gene	CDR3 length	clone size	CDR3 protein	CDR3 DNA
.	TRBV6-2/TRBV6-3	TRBJ2-7	14	few	CASSRPGLNYEQYF	TGTGCCAGCAGCCGACCCGGACTTAACTACGAGCAGTACTTC
TRBD2	TRBV14	TRBJ2-3	16	many	CASSLREIAGEDTQYF	TGTGCCAGCAGCCTAAGGGAGATAGCGGGAGAAGACACGCAGTATTTT
.	TRBV12-3/TRBV12-4	TRBJ1-2	14	.	CASSLLGGEDGYTF	TGTGCCAGCAGTTTATTGGGGGGGGAAGATGGCTACACCTTC
.	TRBV9	TRBJ2-3	16	.	CASSVGDSVFTDTQYF	TGTGCCAGCAGCGTAGGAGACTCGGTGTTCACAGATACGCAGTATTTT
TRBD2	TRBV20-1	TRBJ2-7	15	few	CSALSGTLSSYEQYF	TGCAGTGCCCTTAGCGGGACTTTGAGCTCCTACGAGCAGTACTTC
.	TRBV7-7	TRBJ2-1	15	many	CASSSGATGYNEQFF	TGTGCTAGCAGTTCGGGGGCAACGGGTTACAATGAGCAGTTCTTC
.	TRBV6-5	TRBJ1-1	13	.	CASSSRQGSHAFF	TGTGCCAGCAGTTCCCGGCAGGGCAGTCATGCTTTCTTT
.	TRBV20-1	TRBJ2-7	11	many	CSAVTGAVQYF	TGCAGTGCTGTAACGGGGGCCGTGCAGTACTTC
TRBD2	TRBV7-3	TRBJ2-1	15	once	CASSLTNGGNNEQFF	TGTGCCAGCAGCTTAACGAACGGGGGGAACAATGAGCAGTTCTTC
.	TRBV6-4	TRBJ2-6	16	.	CASSEGTSSGANVLTF	TGTGCCAGCAGTGAGGGTACTTCCTCTGGGGCCAACGTCCTGACTTTC
.	TRBV4-1	TRBJ1-4	16	many	CASSPQIGSSDEKLFF	TGCGCCAGCAGCCCCCAAATAGGGTCAAGTGATGAAAAACTGTTTTTT
.	TRBV7-3	TRBJ2-5	13	few	CASSLTGKETQYF	TGTGCCAGCAGCTTAACAGGGAAAGAGACCCAGTACTTC
.	TRBV27	TRBJ2-7	15	few	CASRIATGGGDEQYF	TGTGCCAGCAGGATAGCGACAGGTGGAGGGGACGAGCAGTACTTC
TRBD1	TRBV20-1	TRBJ1-1	14	.	CSAFAGQGGTEAFF	TGCAGTGCTTTTGCGGGACAGGGCGGCACTGAAGCTTTCTTT
.	TRBV7-9	TRBJ1-4	14	few	CASSLNGANEKLFF	TGTGCCAGCAGCCTCAACGGAGCTAATGAAAAACTGTTTTTT
.	TRBV20-1	TRBJ2-3	14	few	CSARDGRGTDTQYF	TGCAGTGCTAGGGATGGAAGGGGCACAGATACGCAGTATTTT
TRBD1	TRBV5-1	TRBJ2-7	15	few	CASSAGQGASYEQYF	TGCGCCAGCAGCGCCGGACAGGGGGCATCGTACGAGCAGTACTTC
.	TRBV11-2	TRBJ2-5	14	many	CASSFGRDQETQYF	TGTGCCAGCAGCTTCGGCAGGGATCAAGAGACCCAGTACTTC
.	TRBV18	TRBJ2-1	15	few	CASSPLESSYNEQFF	TGTGCCAGCTCACCACTGGAGAGCTCCTACAATGAGCAGTTCTTC
TRBD1	TRBV10-3	TRBJ2-5	16	many	CAISEGTGGFQETQYF	TGTGCCATCAGTGAGGGGACAGGGGGCTTCCAAGAGACCCAGTACTTC
.	TRBV3-1	TRBJ2-7	13	.	CASSQGTYYEQYF	TGTGCCAGCAGCCAAGGGACTTACTACGAGCAGTACTTC
TRBD1	TRBV5-1	TRBJ2-5	14	few	CASSLGTGKQNQYF	TGCGCCAGCAGCTTGGGGACAGGAAAACAGAATCAGTACTTC
.	TRBV5-1	TRBJ1-1	15	many	CASSLPDEGSTEAFF	TGCGCCAGCAGCTTGCCCGACGAGGGATCCACTGAAGCTTTCTTT
.	TRBV20-1	TRBJ1-1	14	many	CSARHLGVNTEAFF	TGCAGTGCTAGACATCTGGGGGTGAACACTGAAGCTTTCTTT